The next 24 T cell receptor beta chains were all read from a single sample in a study of T cell repertoires in cytomegalovirus infection. TCRdb re-derived calls from the reads in MiXCR, one entry per CDR3 protein. The table has under 500,000 distinct CDR3 sequences, under 45% seen once. What these receptors recognize is not known. The input for sequencing was cultured PBMCs, taken from culture after CMV antigen stimulation. Receptor source: a human donor in good health (CMV status not recorded). Some clones in this sample may be carry-over from other donors' samples.

The J gene is TRBJ1-1, the V gene TRBV20-1; 9 nucleotides line up with TRBD1. With 5 bases clipped from V and 3 bases from J, the junction kept 13 bases outside the gene matches. Germline CDR1 reads DFQATT; CDR2 reads SNEGSKA (reference sequence). The CDR3 runs 16 residues. CDR3 coding DNA: TGCAGTGCTCGTCCGGGACAGGGTAGGAGACACACTGAAGCTTTCTTT. Residues: CSARPGQGRRHTEAFF.

The chain uses TRBV6-8 and TRBJ2-7; 9 nucleotides agree with TRBD2. CDR3 size: 16 residues. The V and J ends lost 5 bases and 0 bases, in that order; junction bases with no gene match: 8. CDR1 and CDR2 from the germline V gene are MNHGY and SAAAGT. The CDR3, as DNA: TGTGCCAGCAGTCCCCAAGCGGGAGGCGCCTCCTACGAGCAGTACTTC. Translation: CASSPQAGGASYEQYF.

This clonotype turned up a few times. The V gene is TRBV7-2, the J gene TRBJ1-6; D gene uncertain. Germline V lookup: CDR1 SGHTA, CDR2 FQGNSA. The CDR3 spans 13 residues. V lost 5 bases to trimming and J lost 9 bases, with 11 bases between them. CDR3 sequence reads: CASSTNEGSPLHF. Here the CDR3 DNA reads TGTGCCAGCAGCACCAACGAAGGTTCACCCCTCCACTTT.

This clonotype was detected once. The chain is built from TRBV7-2 and TRBJ2-3; unclear D gene. CDR1 is SGHTA, CDR2 FQGNSA, per germline. This CDR3 region has 13 residues. V was clipped by 7 bases and J by 1 base, with 9 bases between them. The CDR3 protein is CASTQGRTDTQYF. For the CDR3, the DNA is TGTGCCAGCACCCAAGGGCGCACAGATACGCAGTATTTT.

This chain uses TRBV4-1 with TRBJ1-1, with D possibly TRBD1 on 5 matching bases. The CDR3 sequence is 16 residues long. Trimming shortened V by 3 bases and J by 7 bases, and 21 bases separated the two germline ends. Germline V lookup: CDR1 MGHRA, CDR2 YSYEKL. CDR3 region: CASSHPGTPLRGEAFF. CDR3 coding DNA: TGCGCCAGCAGCCATCCCGGGACCCCTTTAAGGGGTGAAGCTTTCTTT.

The genes are TRBV4-1 and TRBJ1-2; tentatively, D is TRBD1 (5 bases). From germline, CDR1 is MGHRA and CDR2 YSYEKL. V was shortened by 4 bases and J by 13 bases, with 19 bases between the two germline ends. There are 13 residues in the CDR3. CDR3 sequence reads: CASSPIGAPGLTF. CDR3 bases: TGCGCCAGCAGCCCAATAGGGGCTCCGGGCCTCACCTTC.

A word on this clonotype: Since no conserved phenylalanine or tryptophan closes the CDR3, a read error is the likely cause. The CDR3 sequence: CASSLAREGLWYETQYY. CDR3 nucleotides: TGTGCCAGCAGCTTAGCCCGGGAGGGCCTTTGGTATGAGACCCAGTACTAC. The rearrangement uses TRBV7-6 and TRBJ2-5, with 8 bases matching TRBD2. The CDR3 spans 17 residues. The ends lost 0 bases at V and 5 bases at J; junction bases unmatched: 11. CDR1 and CDR2 (germline): SGHVS, FNYEAQ.

The chain carries TRBV6-1 and TRBJ1-2, with D possibly being TRBD1 (5 bases). CDR1 is MNHNS, CDR2 SASEGT, per germline. The CDR3 is 14 residues long. Trimming left V 1 base short and J 5 bases short, with 11 bases between. CDR3 sequence (DNA): TGTGCCAGCAGTGAAGGAGGGGCCGGATATGGCTACACCTTC. As protein: CASSEGGAGYGYTF.

Comments on this clonotype: This sequence may be a read error, since a much larger clone differs from it by one base. The V gene is TRBV6-6, the J gene TRBJ2-5; D is unclear. Trimming cost V 6 bases and J 1 base, with 3 bases left between them. There are 11 residues in the CDR3. The germline V gene has CDR1 MNHNY and CDR2 SVGAGI (reference sequence). CDR3 in amino acids: CASRSQETQYF. The CDR3 region has the DNA TGTGCCAGCAGGAGCCAAGAGACCCAGTACTTC.

The rearrangement links TRBV7-9 to TRBJ2-3; 7 positions match TRBD2. V was pared by 8 bases and J by 5 bases, with 1 base of the junction left unmatched. The length of the CDR3 is 11 residues. CDR1 is SEHNR and CDR2 is FQNEAQ in the germline V gene (reference sequence). CDR3 region: CASGGGDTQYF. CDR3 sequence (DNA): TGTGCCAGCGGGGGGGGAGATACGCAGTATTTT.

The chain joins TRBV20-1 to TRBJ2-1; D unresolved. V was pared by 4 bases and J by 4 bases, with 5 bases between. The CDR3 has 11 residues. Germline CDR1 and CDR2: DFQATT and SNEGSKA (reference sequence). Here the CDR3 reads CSAILYNEQFF. The CDR3 coding sequence is TGCAGTGCTATATTATACAATGAGCAGTTCTTC.

The chain recombines TRBV7-4 with TRBJ2-7, with 8 bases identical to TRBD2. Trimming removed 6 bases from V and 3 bases from J; junction bases left unmatched: 7. Germline V lookup: CDR1 SGHVT, CDR2 SQSDAQ. CDR3 length equals 14 residues. The DNA of the CDR3 is TGTGCCAGCAGAGGCGGGGGGACCATCTACGAGCAGTACTTC. This sequence encodes CASRGGGTIYEQYF. Based on the CDR3 plus reference TRBV7-4 and TRBJ2-7, the full variable domain is GAGVSQSPRYKVAKRGRDVALRCDSISGHVTLYWYRQTLGQGSEVLTYSQSDAQRDKSGRPSGRFSAERPERSVSTLKIQRTEQGDSAVYLCASRGGGTIYEQYFGPGTRLTVT.

The V call is TRBV10-3, the J call TRBJ1-6; maybe TRBD1 (6 bases). The length of the CDR3 is 13 residues. CDR1 and CDR2 from the germline V gene are ENHRY and SYGVKD. Trimming cost V 6 bases and J 9 bases, with 12 bases left between them. The CDR3 region is CAIRQTGLSPLHF. CDR3 in DNA: TGTGCCATCAGGCAAACAGGGCTTTCACCCCTCCACTTT.

Concerning this clonotype: One junction end does not reproduce the germline sequence, and a read error may be involved. J is TRBJ1-1 and V is TRBV5-3; 7 nucleotides match TRBD1. TRBV5-3 is assigned to the ORF class and has an uncertain function. This CDR3 spans 17 amino acids. The CDR3 bases are TGTGCCAGCAGCTTGGAGGGGGCATTGAGGGCGCGCACTGAAGCTTTCTTT. Protein product: CASSLEGALRARTEAFF.

The rearrangement joins TRBV11-2 to TRBJ1-3; TRBD1 might be the D (5 bases). CDR1 is SGHAT and CDR2 is FQNNGV in the germline V gene. The CDR3 is made up of 14 amino acids. The ends were cut back, 6 bases at V and 4 bases at J, with 13 bases in the middle. The CDR3 here is CASSPPGIGNTIYF. The CDR3 nucleotides read TGTGCCAGCAGTCCTCCAGGGATCGGAAACACCATATATTTT.

The chain couples TRBV6-2 or TRBV6-3 to TRBJ2-7; 8 bases line up with TRBD2. This CDR3 comprises 17 residues. Per the germline V gene, CDR1 is MNHEY and CDR2 is SVGEGT. J lost 2 bases, V lost 2 bases, and 11 bases had no gene match. CDR3 in amino acids: CASSYPLGLAETYEQYF. The CDR3 DNA reads TGTGCCAGCAGTTACCCCTTAGGACTAGCAGAGACCTACGAGCAGTACTTC.

The chain couples TRBV11-2 to TRBJ2-1, with D unresolved. The length of the CDR3 is 15 residues. The V and J ends lost 4 bases and 4 bases respectively, with 14 bases between them. Germline V CDR1 and CDR2: SGHAT, FQNNGV. CDR3 nucleotide sequence: TGTGCCAGCAGCTCCCGGGTAGCTGGGTACAATGAGCAGTTCTTC. It encodes CASSSRVAGYNEQFF.

The chain links TRBV6-6 to TRBJ2-7, with 11 bases identical to TRBD2. Germline CDR1 reads MNHNY; CDR2 reads SVGAGI (reference sequence). V lost 8 bases, J lost 2 bases, and 11 bases stayed unmatched. CDR3 size: 16 residues. As DNA, the CDR3 is TGTGCCAGCGGATTCTCGGGACTAGCGGCCCCCTACGAGCAGTACTTC. Translated: CASGFSGLAAPYEQYF.

This chain links TRBV20-1 with TRBJ2-1; 9 nucleotides line up with TRBD2. The CDR3 is made up of 13 amino acids. The V gene end was trimmed by 5 bases and the J gene end by 8 bases; junction bases not matched to a gene: 7. Germline CDR1 is DFQATT and CDR2 is SNEGSKA (reference sequence). This chain's CDR3 is CSAPGTSFYEQFF. The DNA for the CDR3 is TGCAGTGCTCCCGGGACTAGCTTTTATGAGCAGTTCTTC.

The chain carries TRBV12-3 or TRBV12-4 and TRBJ2-3, with 7 nucleotides matching TRBD1. The V and J ends lost 6 bases and 2 bases, in that order; junction bases with no gene match: 5. CDR3 size: 14 residues. CDR3 sequence reads: CASREQGNTDTQYF. The CDR3 nucleotides read TGTGCCAGCAGAGAACAGGGGAACACAGATACGCAGTATTTT.

The chain joins TRBV12-3 or TRBV12-4 to TRBJ2-3, with TRBD2 matching 12 bases. CDR3 size: 17 residues. The J segment lost 6 bases and the V segment lost 5 bases, leaving 12 bases of the junction unmatched. The CDR3 DNA reads TGTGCCAGCAGTCCGAAACTAGCGGGGGGATTTTCGGATACGCAGTATTTT. Its translation is CASSPKLAGGFSDTQYF.

The chain has TRBV5-3 and TRBJ1-2, with D unclear. TRBV5-3 is sorted into the ORF group, with uncertain function. Trimming stripped 2 bases from V and 2 bases from J, with 16 bases between. This CDR3 comprises 16 residues. CDR3 in DNA: TGTGCCAGAAGCTTTTCCTTCTGGGTGTGGAACTATGGCTACACCTTC. It translates to CARSFSFWVWNYGYTF.

The chain combines TRBV7-2 with TRBJ1-1; 9 positions match TRBD1. Germline trimming cut 6 bases from V and 11 bases from J; bases unmatched to any gene: 7. Germline assignment: CDR1 SGHTA and CDR2 FQGNSA. This CDR3 has 12 amino acids. The CDR3 coding sequence is TGTGCCAGCAGTTTGGGACAGGGACTGGCTTTCTTT. It codes for CASSLGQGLAFF.

The chain combines TRBV7-2 with TRBJ2-7, with 9 positions matching TRBD2. The germline gives CDR1 SGHTA, CDR2 FQGNSA. V gave up 4 bases and J gave up 3 bases; unmatched junction bases: 10. CDR3 size: 16 residues. The CDR3, as DNA: TGTGCCAGCAGCTCCCAGGGACTAGCCGGGGGCTACGAGCAGTACTTC. Translating it yields CASSSQGLAGGYEQYF. The full variable domain, its missing parts supplied by reference TRBV7-2 and TRBJ2-7, is GAGVSQSPSNKVTEKGKDVELRCDPISGHTALYWYRQSLGQGLEFLIYFQGNSAPDKSGLPSDRFSAERTGGSVSTLTIQRTQQEDSAVYLCASSSQGLAGGYEQYFGPGTRLTVT.